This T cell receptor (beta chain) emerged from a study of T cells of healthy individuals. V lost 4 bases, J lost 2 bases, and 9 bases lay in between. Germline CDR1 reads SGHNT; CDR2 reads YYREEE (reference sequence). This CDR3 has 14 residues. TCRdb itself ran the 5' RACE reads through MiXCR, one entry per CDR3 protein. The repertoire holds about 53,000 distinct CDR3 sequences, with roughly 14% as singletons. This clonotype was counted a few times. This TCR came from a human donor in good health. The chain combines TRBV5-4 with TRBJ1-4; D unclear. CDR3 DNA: TGTGCCAGCAGCCCCGGAGGTACTAATGAAAAACTGTTTTTT. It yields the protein CASSPGGTNEKLFF.